This entry is about one T cell receptor beta chain. The antigen is unknown. Noted time point: newly diagnosed GD, antithyroid drugs for less than 3 months. PBMC-extracted RNA yielded the TCR library. Staff drew roughly 10 milliliters of peripheral blood into EDTA tubes. Germline V gene lookup returns CDR1 SGHVS and CDR2 FNYEAQ. The CDR3 contains 13 residues. V was pared by 3 bases and J by 4 bases, with 9 bases between. Building the TCR beta libraries relied on iRepertoire HTBI primers, and CDR3 regions underwent Arm-PCR. TCRdb ran MiXCR on the multiplex PCR reads and lists one entry per CDR3 protein. The top ten hold 22% of the sample, which has over 300,000 distinct CDR3 sequences, about a sixth seen once. This record belongs to a study of regulatory T cells in long-lasting Graves disease. Study-level findings and limits: Newly diagnosed disease favored TRBV20-1 and TRBJ2-1 over persistent disease. Peripheral blood alone, not thyroid tissue, underwent study. Among persistent patients, a larger number of public clonotypes were shared (around 3,000) than among newly diagnosed patients (approximately 970).

Source: peripheral blood mononuclear cells (PBMCs), taken at new diagnosis, from a patient treated with antithyroid drugs. The TCR sequence derives from a female donor with Graves disease. The chain recombines TRBV7-6 with TRBJ1-1, with D perhaps TRBD1 (6 bases). The CDR3 DNA reads TGTGCCAGCAGCTTCCAGGGGCCCACTGAAGCTTTCTTT. It specifies CASSFQGPTEAFF.